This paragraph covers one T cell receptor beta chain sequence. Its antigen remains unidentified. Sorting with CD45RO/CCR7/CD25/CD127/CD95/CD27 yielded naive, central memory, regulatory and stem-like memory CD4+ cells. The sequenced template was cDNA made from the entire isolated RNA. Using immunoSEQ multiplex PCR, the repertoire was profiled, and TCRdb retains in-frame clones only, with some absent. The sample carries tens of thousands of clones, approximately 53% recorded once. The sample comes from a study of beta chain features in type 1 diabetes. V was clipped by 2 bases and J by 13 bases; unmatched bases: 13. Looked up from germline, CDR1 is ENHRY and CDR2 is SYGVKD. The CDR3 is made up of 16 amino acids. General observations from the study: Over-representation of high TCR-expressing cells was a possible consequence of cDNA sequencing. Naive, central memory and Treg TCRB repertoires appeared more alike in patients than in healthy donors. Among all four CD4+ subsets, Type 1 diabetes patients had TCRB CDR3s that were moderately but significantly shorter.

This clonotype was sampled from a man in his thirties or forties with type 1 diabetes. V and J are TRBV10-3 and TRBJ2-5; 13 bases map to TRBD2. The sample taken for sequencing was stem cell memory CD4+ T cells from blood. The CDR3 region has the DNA TGTGCCATCAGTGAGACTAGCGGGGGGGCCGTGGTACCCATGTACTTC. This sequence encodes CAISETSGGAVVPMYF.